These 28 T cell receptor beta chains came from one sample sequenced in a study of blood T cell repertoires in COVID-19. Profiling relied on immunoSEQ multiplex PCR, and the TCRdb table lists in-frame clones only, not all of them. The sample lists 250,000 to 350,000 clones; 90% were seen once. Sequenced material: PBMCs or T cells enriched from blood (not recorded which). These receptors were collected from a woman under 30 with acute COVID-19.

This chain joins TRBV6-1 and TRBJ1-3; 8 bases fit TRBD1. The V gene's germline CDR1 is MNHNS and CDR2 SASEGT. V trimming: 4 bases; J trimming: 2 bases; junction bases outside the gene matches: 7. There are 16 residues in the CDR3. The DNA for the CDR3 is TGTGCCAGCAGTGTAAATCAGGGGGCTCCTGGAAACACCATATATTTT. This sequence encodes CASSVNQGAPGNTIYF.

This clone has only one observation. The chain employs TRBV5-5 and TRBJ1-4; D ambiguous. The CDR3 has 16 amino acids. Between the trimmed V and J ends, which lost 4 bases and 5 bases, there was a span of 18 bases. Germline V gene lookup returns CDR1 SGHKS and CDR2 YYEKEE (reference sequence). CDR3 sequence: CASSAPFKESNEKLFF. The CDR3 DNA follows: TGTGCCAGCAGCGCTCCGTTTAAGGAGTCGAATGAAAAACTGTTTTTT.

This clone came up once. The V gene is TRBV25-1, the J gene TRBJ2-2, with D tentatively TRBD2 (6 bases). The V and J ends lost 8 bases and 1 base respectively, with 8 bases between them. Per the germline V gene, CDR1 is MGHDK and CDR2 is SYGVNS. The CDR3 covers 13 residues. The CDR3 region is CASGRMNTGELFF. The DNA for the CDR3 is TGTGCCAGCGGGAGGATGAACACCGGGGAGCTGTTTTTT.

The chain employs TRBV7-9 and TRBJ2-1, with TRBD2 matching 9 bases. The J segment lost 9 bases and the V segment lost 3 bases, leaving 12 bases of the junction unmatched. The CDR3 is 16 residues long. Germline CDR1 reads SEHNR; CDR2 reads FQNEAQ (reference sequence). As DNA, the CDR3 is TGTGCCAGCAGCTTCGTGCCGGGACTAGCTTTGACTGAGCAGTTCTTC. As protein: CASSFVPGLALTEQFF. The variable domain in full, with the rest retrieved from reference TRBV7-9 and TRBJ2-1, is DTGVSQNPRHKITKRGQNVTFRCDPISEHNRLYWYRQTLGQGPEFLTYFQNEAQLEKSRLLSDRFSAERPKGSFSTLEIQRTEQGDSAMYLCASSFVPGLALTEQFFGPGTRLTVL.

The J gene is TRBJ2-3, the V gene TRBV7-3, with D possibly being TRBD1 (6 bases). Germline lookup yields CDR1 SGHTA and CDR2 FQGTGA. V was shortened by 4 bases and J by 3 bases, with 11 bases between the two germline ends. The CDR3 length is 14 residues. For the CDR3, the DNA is TGTGCCAGCAGCTCCGGGACAAAGACAGATACGCAGTATTTT. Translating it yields CASSSGTKTDTQYF.

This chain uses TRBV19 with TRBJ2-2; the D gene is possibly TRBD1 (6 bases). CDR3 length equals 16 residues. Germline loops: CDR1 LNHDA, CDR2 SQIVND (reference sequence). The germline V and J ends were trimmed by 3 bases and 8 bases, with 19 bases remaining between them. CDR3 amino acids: CASSISLRTAVGELFF. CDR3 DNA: TGTGCCAGTAGTATTTCCCTACGGACAGCGGTTGGGGAGCTGTTTTTT. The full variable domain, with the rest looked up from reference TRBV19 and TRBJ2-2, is DGGITQSPKYLFRKEGQNVTLSCEQNLNHDAMYWYRQDPGQGLRLIYYSQIVNDFQKGDIAEGYSVSREKKESFPLTVTSAQKNPTAFYLCASSISLRTAVGELFFGEGSRLTVL.

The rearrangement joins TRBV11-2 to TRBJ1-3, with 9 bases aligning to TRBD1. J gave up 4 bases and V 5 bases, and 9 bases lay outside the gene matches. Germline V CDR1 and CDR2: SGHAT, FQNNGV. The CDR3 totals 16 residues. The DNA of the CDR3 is TGTGCCAGCAGCACCAGGGACAGGGTGGCAGGAAACACCATATATTTT. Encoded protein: CASSTRDRVAGNTIYF.

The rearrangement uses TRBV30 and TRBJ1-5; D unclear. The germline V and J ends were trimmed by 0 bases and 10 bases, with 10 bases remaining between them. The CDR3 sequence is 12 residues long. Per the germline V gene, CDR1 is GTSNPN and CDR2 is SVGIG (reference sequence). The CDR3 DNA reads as TGTGCCTGGAGTGTATACCAGGAACCCCAGCATTTT. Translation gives CAWSVYQEPQHF.

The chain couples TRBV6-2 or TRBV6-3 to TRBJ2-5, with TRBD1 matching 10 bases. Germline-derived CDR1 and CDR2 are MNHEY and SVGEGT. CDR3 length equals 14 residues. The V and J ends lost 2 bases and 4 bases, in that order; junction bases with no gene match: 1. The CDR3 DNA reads TGTGCCAGCAGTTACGGACAGGGGGGAGAGACCCAGTACTTC. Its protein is CASSYGQGGETQYF.

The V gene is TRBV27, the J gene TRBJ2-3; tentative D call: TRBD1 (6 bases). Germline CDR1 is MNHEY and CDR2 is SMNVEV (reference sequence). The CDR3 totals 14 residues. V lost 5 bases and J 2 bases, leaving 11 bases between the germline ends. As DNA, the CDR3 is TGTGCCAGCAGTCCCCGGGACAACACAGATACGCAGTATTTT. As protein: CASSPRDNTDTQYF.

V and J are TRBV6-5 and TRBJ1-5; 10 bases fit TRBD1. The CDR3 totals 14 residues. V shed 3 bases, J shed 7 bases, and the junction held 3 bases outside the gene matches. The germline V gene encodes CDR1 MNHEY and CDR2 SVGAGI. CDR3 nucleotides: TGTGCCAGCAGTTATGGGACAGGGGTCCAGCCCCAGCATTTT. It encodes CASSYGTGVQPQHF.

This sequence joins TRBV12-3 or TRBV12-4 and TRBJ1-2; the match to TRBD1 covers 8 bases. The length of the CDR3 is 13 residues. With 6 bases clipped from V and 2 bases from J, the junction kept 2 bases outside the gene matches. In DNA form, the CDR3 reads TGTGCCAGCAGCACAGGGGGAAACTATGGCTACACCTTC. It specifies CASSTGGNYGYTF.

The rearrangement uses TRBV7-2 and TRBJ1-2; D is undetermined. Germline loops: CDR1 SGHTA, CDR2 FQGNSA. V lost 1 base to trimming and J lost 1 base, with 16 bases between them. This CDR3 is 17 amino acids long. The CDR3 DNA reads TGTGCCAGCAGCTTAGATGCCGGGATGGGATTTAACTATGGCTACACCTTC. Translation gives CASSLDAGMGFNYGYTF. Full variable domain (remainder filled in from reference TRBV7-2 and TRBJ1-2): GAGVSQSPSNKVTEKGKDVELRCDPISGHTALYWYRQSLGQGLEFLIYFQGNSAPDKSGLPSDRFSAERTGGSVSTLTIQRTQQEDSAVYLCASSLDAGMGFNYGYTFGSGTRLTVV.

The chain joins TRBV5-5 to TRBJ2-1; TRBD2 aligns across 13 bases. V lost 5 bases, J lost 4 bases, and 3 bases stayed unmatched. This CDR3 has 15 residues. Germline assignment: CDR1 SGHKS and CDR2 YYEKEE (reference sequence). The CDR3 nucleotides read TGTGCCAGCAGGGAACTAGCGGGAGGGTACAATGAGCAGTTCTTC. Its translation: CASRELAGGYNEQFF.

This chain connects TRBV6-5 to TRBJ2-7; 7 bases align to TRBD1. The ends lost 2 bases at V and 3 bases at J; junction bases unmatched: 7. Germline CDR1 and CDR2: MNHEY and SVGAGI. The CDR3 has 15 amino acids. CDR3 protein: CASSYEPGQYYEQYF. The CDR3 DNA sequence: TGTGCCAGCAGTTACGAGCCGGGACAGTACTACGAGCAGTACTTC.

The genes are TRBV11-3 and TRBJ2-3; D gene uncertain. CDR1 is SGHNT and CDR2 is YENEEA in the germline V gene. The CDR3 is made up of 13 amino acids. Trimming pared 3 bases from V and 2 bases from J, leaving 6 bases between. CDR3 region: CASSFGPTDTQYF. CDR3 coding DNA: TGTGCCAGCAGCTTTGGGCCCACAGATACGCAGTATTTT. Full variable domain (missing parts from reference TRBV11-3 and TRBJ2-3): EAGVVQSPRYKIIEKKQPVAFWCNPISGHNTLYWYLQNLGQGPELLIRYENEEAVDDSQLPKDRFSAERLKGVDSTLKIQPAELGDSAVYLCASSFGPTDTQYFGPGTRLTVL.

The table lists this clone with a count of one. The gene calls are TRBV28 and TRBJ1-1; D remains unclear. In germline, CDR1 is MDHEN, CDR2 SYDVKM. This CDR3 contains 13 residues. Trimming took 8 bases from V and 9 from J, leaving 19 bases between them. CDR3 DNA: TGTGCCAGCTGGAGTAGGGAGAGTAAGAAAGCTTTCTTT. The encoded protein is CASWSRESKKAFF.

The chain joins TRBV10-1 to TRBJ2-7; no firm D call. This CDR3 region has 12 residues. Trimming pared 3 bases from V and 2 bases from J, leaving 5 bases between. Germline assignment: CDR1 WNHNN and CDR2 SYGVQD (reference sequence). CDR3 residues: CASSEGAYEQYF. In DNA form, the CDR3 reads TGCGCCAGCAGTGAAGGAGCCTACGAGCAGTACTTC.

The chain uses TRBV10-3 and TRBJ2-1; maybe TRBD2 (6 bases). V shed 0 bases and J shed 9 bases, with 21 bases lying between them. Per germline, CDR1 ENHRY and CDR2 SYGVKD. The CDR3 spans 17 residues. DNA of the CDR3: TGTGCCATCAGTGAGTCGGCTGGACCGGGCACCGGGGGTGAGCAGTTCTTC. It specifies CAISESAGPGTGGEQFF.

For the CDR3, the DNA is TGCGCCAGCAGCCAAGGGGTGGCGCAGGGGTACGAGCAGTACTTC. Protein product: CASSQGVAQGYEQYF. The rearrangement links TRBV4-1 to TRBJ2-7, with a weak D call TRBD1 (6 bases). This CDR3 region has 15 residues. CDR1 is MGHRA and CDR2 is YSYEKL in the germline V gene. V dropped 1 base and J dropped 4 bases, with 14 bases sitting between them.

CDR3 amino acids: CASSQDWTGYGQPQHF. For the CDR3, the DNA is TGTGCCAGCAGCCAGGACTGGACAGGGTATGGTCAGCCCCAGCATTTT. The rearrangement uses TRBV7-8 and TRBJ1-5, with TRBD1 matching over 8 bases. This CDR3 region has 16 residues. J lost 6 bases, V lost 5 bases, and 12 bases had no gene match. Germline values: CDR1 SGHVS, CDR2 FQNEAQ.

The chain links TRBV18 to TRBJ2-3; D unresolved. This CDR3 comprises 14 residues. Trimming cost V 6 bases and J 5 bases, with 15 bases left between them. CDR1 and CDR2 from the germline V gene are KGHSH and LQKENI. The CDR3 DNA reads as TGTGCCAGCTCGCGACGGCAAGAGGTAGATACGCAGTATTTT. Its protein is CASSRRQEVDTQYF.

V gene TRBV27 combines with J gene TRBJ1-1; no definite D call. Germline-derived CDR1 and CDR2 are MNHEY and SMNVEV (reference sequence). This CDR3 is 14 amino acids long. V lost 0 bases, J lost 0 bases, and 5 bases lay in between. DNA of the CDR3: TGTGCCAGCAGTTTATCGAGCCTGAACACTGAAGCTTTCTTT. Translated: CASSLSSLNTEAFF.

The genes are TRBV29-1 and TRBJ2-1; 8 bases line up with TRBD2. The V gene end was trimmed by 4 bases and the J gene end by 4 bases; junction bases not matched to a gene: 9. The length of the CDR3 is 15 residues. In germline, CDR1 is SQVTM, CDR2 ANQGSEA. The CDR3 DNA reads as TGCAGCGTTGGAGAGCGGGAGAGGGGATACAATGAGCAGTTCTTC. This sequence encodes CSVGERERGYNEQFF.

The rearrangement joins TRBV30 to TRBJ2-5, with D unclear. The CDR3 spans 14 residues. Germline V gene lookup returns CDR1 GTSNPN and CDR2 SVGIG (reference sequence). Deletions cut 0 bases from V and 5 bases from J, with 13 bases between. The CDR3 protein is CAWSVGASRETQYF. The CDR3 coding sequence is TGTGCCTGGAGTGTAGGAGCGTCTCGGGAGACCCAGTACTTC. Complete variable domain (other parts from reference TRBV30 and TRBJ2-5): SQTIHQWPATLVQPVGSPLSLECTVEGTSNPNLYWYRQAAGRGLQLLFYSVGIGQISSEVPQNLSASRPQDRQFILSSKKLLLSDSGFYLCAWSVGASRETQYFGPGTRLLVL.

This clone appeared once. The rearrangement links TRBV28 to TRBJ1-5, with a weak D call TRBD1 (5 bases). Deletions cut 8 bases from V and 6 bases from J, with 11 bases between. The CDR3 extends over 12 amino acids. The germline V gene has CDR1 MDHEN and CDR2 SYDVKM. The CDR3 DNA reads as TGTGCCAGCCGAACGGGGGGTCAGCCCCAGCATTTT. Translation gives CASRTGGQPQHF.

The CDR3 region is CAISGEAGIPYEQYF. As DNA, the CDR3 is TGTGCCATCAGTGGGGAAGCGGGAATCCCCTACGAGCAGTACTTC. The chain has TRBV10-3 and TRBJ2-7; TRBD2 matches 7 bases. Germline values: CDR1 ENHRY, CDR2 SYGVKD. V was pared by 4 bases and J by 2 bases, with 8 bases of the junction left unmatched. The CDR3 totals 15 residues.

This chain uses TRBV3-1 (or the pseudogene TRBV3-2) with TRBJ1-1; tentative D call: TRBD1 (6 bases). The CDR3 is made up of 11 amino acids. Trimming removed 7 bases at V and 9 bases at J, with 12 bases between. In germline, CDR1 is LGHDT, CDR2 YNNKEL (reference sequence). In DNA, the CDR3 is TGTGCCAGCACCGGGGGGCTTCAAGCTTTCTTT. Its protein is CASTGGLQAFF.